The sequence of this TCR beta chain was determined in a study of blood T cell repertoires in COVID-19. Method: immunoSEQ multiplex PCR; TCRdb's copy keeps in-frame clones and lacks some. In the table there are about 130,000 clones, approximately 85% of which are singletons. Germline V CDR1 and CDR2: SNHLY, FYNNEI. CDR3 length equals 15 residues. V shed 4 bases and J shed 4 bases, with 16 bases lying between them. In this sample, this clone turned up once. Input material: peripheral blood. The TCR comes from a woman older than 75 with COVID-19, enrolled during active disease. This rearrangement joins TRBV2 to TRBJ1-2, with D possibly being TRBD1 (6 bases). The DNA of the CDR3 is TGTGCCAGCAGTGGCCAACGGACAGAGCTCTATGGCTACACCTTC. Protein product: CASSGQRTELYGYTF.